The sequence of this T cell receptor beta chain was determined in a study of T-cell reconstitution after alpha-beta-depleted transplantation in children. Points from the study as a whole: Counts and diversity of T cells one year after transplant came mostly from newly produced T cells. High day-60 TCRbeta diversity in some patients came from surviving recipient T cells and thymic progenitors. Reports say that about two months after transplant, the alpha-beta T cells came out of several hundred graft clones that had expanded.

A note on this clonotype: Its antigen is currently unknown.

Preparation of the TCRbeta library involved a method that used unique molecular identifiers. TCRdb re-analysed the PCR reads in MiXCR, keeping a single row per CDR3 protein. The sample has around 960,000 distinct CDR3 sequences, about 26% seen once. V was shortened by 0 bases and J by 1 base, with 16 bases between the two germline ends. This CDR3 spans 17 amino acids. Germline V lookup: CDR1 SGHDN, CDR2 FVKESK. The source is a boy under two years old who had a stem cell transplant for SCID, so the T cells may come from the graft donor. This specimen consisted of PBMCs, mostly from graft donor cells, obtained 360 days after TCRalphabeta/CD19-depleted stem cell transplant. The rearrangement joins TRBV14 to TRBJ2-7; D might be TRBD2 (6 bases). CDR3 sequence: CASSQDTLGLPSYEQYF. CDR3 sequence (DNA): TGTGCCAGCAGCCAAGACACCCTGGGACTCCCGTCCTACGAGCAGTACTTC.